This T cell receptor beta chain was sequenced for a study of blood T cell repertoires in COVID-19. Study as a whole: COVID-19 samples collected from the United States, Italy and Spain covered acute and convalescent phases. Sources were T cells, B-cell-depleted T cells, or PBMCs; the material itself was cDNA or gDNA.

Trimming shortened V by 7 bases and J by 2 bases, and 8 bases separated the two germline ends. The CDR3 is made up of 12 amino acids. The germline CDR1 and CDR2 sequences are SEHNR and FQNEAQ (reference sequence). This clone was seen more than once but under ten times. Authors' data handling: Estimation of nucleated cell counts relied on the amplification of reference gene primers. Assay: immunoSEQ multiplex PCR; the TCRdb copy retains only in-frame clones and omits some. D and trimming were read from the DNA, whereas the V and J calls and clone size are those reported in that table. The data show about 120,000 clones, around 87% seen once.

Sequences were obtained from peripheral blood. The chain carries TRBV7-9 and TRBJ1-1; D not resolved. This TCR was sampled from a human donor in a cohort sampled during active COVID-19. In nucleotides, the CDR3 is TGTGCCAGCACCCAGGCCAACACTGAAGCTTTCTTT. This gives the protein CASTQANTEAFF.